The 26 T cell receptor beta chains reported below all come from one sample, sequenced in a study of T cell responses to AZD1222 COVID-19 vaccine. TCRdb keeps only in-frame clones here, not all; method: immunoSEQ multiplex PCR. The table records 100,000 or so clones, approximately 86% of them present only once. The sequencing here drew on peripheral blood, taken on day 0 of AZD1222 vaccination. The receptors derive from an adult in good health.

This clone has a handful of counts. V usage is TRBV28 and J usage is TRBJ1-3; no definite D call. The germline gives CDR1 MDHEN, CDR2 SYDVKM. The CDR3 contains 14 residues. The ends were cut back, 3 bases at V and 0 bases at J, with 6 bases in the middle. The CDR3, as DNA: TGTGCCAGCAGTTTGCAGAGCTCTGGAAACACCATATATTTT. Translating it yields CASSLQSSGNTIYF.

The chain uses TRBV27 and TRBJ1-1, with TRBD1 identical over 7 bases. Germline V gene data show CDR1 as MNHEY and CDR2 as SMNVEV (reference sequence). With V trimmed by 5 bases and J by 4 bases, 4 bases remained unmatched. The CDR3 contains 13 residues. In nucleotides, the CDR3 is TGTGCCAGCAGTCCAGGGGGGCGCACTGAAGCTTTCTTT. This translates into CASSPGGRTEAFF.

The chain's CDR3 is CASSDVFWTSTDTQYF. The CDR3 DNA reads as TGTGCCAGCAGTGACGTATTTTGGACCAGCACAGATACGCAGTATTTT. V is TRBV6-4 and J is TRBJ2-3, with no clear D. CDR3 length: 16 residues. V was clipped by 2 bases and J by 0 bases, with 12 bases between them. Germline-derived CDR1 and CDR2 are MRHNA and SNTAGT.

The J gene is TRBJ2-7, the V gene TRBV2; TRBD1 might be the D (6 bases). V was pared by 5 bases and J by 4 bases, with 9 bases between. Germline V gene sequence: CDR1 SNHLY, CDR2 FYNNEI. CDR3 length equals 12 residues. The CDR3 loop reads CASSTQGYEQYF. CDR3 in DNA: TGTGCCAGCAGTACCCAGGGGTACGAGCAGTACTTC.

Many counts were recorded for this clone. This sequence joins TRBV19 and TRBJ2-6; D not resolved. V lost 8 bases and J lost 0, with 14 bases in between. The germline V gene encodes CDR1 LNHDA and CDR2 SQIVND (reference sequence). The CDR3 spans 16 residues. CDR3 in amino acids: CASVNPGDSGANVLTF. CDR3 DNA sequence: TGTGCCAGTGTTAATCCGGGTGACTCTGGGGCCAACGTCCTGACTTTC.

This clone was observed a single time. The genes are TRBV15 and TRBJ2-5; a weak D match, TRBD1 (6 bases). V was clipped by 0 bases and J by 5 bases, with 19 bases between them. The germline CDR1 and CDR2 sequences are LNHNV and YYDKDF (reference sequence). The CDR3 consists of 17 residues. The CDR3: CATSRDVARGEGETQYF. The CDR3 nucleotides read TGTGCCACCAGCAGAGATGTCGCCAGGGGCGAGGGGGAGACCCAGTACTTC.

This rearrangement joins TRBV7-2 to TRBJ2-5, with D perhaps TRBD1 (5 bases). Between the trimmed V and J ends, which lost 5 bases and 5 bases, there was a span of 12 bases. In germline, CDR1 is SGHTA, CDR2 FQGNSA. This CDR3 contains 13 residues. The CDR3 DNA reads TGTGCCAGCAGCGGCCCTGGGGCGGAGACCCAGTACTTC. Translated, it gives CASSGPGAETQYF.

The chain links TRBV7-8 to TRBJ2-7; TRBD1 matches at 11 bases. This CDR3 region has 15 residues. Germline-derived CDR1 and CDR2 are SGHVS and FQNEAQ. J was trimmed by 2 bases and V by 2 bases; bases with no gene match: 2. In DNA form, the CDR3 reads TGTGCCAGCAGCTTATGGGACAGGGGGACCTACGAGCAGTACTTC. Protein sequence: CASSLWDRGTYEQYF.

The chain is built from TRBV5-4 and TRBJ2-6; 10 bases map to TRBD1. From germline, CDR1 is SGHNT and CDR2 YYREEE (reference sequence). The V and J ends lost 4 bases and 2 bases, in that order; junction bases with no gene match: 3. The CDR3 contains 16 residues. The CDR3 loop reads CASSPTGGTGANVLTF. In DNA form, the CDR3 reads TGTGCCAGCAGCCCGACAGGGGGCACTGGGGCCAACGTCCTGACTTTC.

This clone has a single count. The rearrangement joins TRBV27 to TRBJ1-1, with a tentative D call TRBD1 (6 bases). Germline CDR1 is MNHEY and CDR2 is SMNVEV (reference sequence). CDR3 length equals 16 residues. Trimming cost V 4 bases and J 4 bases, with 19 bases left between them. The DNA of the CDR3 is TGTGCCAGCAGTTCCAGGGCAGGGGTTCGGGCCACTGAAGCTTTCTTT. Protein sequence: CASSSRAGVRATEAFF.

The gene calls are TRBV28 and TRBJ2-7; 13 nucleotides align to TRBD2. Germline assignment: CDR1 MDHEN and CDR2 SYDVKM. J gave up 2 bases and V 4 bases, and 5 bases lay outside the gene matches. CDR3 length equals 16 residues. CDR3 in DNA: TGTGCCAGCAGTTGGACTAGCGGGAGTTCCCCCTACGAGCAGTACTTC. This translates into CASSWTSGSSPYEQYF.

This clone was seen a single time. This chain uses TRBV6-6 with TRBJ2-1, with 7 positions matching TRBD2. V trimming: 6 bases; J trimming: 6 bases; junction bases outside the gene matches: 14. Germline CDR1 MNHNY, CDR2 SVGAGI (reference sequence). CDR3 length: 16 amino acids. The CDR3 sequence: CASSAFGRESSNEQFF. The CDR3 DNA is TGTGCCAGCAGCGCCTTTGGGCGGGAGTCAAGCAATGAGCAGTTCTTC.

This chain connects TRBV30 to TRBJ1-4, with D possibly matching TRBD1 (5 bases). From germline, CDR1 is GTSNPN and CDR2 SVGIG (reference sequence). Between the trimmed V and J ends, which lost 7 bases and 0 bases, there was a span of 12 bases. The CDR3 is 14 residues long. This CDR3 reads CASYARATNEKLFF. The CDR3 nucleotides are TGTGCCTCCTACGCCAGGGCAACTAATGAAAAACTGTTTTTT.

CDR3 nucleotide sequence: TGTGCCAGCAGTAAACTGTCTTCGACCAATCAGCCCCAGCATTTT. Encoded protein: CASSKLSSTNQPQHF. This chain joins TRBV6-5 and TRBJ1-5; D is unresolved. This CDR3 has 15 amino acids. V lost 5 bases and J 3 bases, leaving 14 bases between the germline ends. Per the germline V gene, CDR1 is MNHEY and CDR2 is SVGAGI.

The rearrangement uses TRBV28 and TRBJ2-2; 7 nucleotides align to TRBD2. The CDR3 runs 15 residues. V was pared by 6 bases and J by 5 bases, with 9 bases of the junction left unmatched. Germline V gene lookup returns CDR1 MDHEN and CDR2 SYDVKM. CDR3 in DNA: TGTGCCAGCAGCTCTAGACTAGCTGTGACCGGGGAGCTGTTTTTT. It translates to CASSSRLAVTGELFF.

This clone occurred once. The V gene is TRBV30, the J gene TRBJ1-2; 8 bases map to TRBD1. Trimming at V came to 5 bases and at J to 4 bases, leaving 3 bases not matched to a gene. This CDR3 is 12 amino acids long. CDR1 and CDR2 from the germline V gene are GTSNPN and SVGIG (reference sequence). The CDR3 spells CAWDRGGYGYTF. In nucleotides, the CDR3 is TGTGCCTGGGACAGGGGAGGCTATGGCTACACCTTC.

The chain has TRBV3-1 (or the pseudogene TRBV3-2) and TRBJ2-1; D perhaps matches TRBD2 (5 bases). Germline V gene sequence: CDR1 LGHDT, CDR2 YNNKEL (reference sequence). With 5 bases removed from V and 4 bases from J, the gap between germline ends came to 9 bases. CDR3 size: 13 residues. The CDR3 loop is CASSSRVYNEQFF. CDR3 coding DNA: TGTGCCAGCAGCTCGAGGGTGTACAATGAGCAGTTCTTC.

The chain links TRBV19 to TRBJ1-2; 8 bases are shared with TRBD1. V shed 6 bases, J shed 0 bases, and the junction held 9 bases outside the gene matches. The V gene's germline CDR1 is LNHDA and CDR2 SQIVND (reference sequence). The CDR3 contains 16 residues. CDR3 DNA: TGTGCCAGTAGGACCGGGACAGGCCGACCTAACTATGGCTACACCTTC. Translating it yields CASRTGTGRPNYGYTF.

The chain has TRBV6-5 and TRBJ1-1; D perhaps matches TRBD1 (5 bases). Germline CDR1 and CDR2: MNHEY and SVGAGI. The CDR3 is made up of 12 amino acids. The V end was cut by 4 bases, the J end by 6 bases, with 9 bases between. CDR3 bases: TGTGCCAGCAGTTCGCAGGGTTCTGAAGCTTTCTTT. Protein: CASSSQGSEAFF.

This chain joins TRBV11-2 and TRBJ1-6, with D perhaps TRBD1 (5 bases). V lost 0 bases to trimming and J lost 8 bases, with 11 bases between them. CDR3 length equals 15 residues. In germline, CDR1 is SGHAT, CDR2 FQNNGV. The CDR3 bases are TGTGCCAGCAGCTTAGAGTCAGGGTCAGATTCACCCCTCCACTTT. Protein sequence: CASSLESGSDSPLHF.

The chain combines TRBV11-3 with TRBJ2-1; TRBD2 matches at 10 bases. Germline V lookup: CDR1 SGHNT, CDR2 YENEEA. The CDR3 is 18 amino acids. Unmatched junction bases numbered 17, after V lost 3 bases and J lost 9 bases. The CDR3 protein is CASSFRTSGLGVGGEQFF. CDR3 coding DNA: TGTGCCAGCAGCTTCCGGACTAGCGGTTTAGGTGTGGGTGGTGAGCAGTTCTTC.

The CDR3 sequence: CASSLNRGTYLNTEAFF. The CDR3 coding sequence is TGTGCCAGCAGCTTGAACAGGGGGACTTACTTGAACACTGAAGCTTTCTTT. The V call is TRBV13, the J call TRBJ1-1, with 8 bases fitting TRBD1. Trimming cost V 3 bases and J 0 bases; bases outside gene matches: 9. This CDR3 spans 17 amino acids. Germline CDR1 reads PRHDT; CDR2 reads FYEKMQ (reference sequence).

The CDR3, as DNA: TGTGCCAGCAGTAAGACAGGGGAAGGGACCCAGTACTTC. This codes for CASSKTGEGTQYF. This rearrangement joins TRBV6-6 to TRBJ2-5; TRBD1 matches 8 bases. The V gene end was trimmed by 5 bases and the J gene end by 7 bases; junction bases not matched to a gene: 6. This CDR3 has 13 amino acids. CDR1 is MNHNY and CDR2 is SVGAGI in the germline V gene (reference sequence).

Here the CDR3 reads CASSPDRSSYEQYF. DNA of the CDR3: TGTGCCAGCAGCCCCGACAGGAGCTCCTACGAGCAGTACTTC. This sequence joins TRBV3-1 (or the pseudogene TRBV3-2) and TRBJ2-7; a weak D match, TRBD1 (6 bases). V was shortened by 4 bases and J by 0 bases, with 10 bases between the two germline ends. There are 14 residues in the CDR3. CDR1 and CDR2 (germline): LGHDT, YNNKEL (reference sequence).

CDR3 amino acids: CASSPLPGAAKSEAFF. The DNA of the CDR3 is TGTGCCAGCAGCCCTCTTCCAGGGGCCGCAAAGTCTGAAGCTTTCTTT. The chain is built from TRBV11-2 and TRBJ1-1, with D perhaps matching TRBD1 (6 bases). Trimming cost V 5 bases and J 6 bases, with 22 bases left between them. This CDR3 has 16 residues. The germline V gene encodes CDR1 SGHAT and CDR2 FQNNGV.

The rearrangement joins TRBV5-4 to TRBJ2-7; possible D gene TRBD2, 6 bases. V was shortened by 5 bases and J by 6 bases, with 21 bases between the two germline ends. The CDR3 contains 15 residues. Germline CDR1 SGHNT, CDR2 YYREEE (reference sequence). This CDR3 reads CASSPGLLGGFEQYF. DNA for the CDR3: TGTGCCAGCAGTCCAGGACTTCTTGGAGGGTTCGAGCAGTACTTC.